The next 11 T cell receptor beta chains were all read from a single sample in a study of shared clonotypes between healthy human individuals (dated by TCRdb to 2018 to 2021). Libraries were prepared through the immunoSEQ multiplex PCR assay. TCRdb carries this immuneACCESS record with in-frame sequences only. Its versions omit some clonotypes, under half of them owing to an unresolved V gene in the studies checked, with the rest unexplained. The sample contains hundreds of thousands of clones, more than 70% of them found a single time. The leading ten clones occupy around 1.8% of the sample. Sequences were obtained from memory CD4+ T cells sorted from blood. What the cell subset or site label conveys for this sample: CD45RA-negative fraction. All receptors derive from a woman aged 25-40 years in good health.

The chain joins TRBV7-2 to TRBJ2-7; 7 nucleotides match TRBD2. The CDR3 totals 16 residues. Trimming took 5 bases from V and 2 from J; bases not matched to a gene: 12. Germline CDR1 is SGHTA and CDR2 is FQGNSA. The CDR3 is CASSEVGGAGAYEQYF. The DNA of the CDR3 is TGTGCCAGCAGCGAAGTAGGAGGGGCGGGAGCCTACGAGCAGTACTTC. The full variable domain, in which reference TRBV7-2 and TRBJ2-7 provide the parts outside the CDR3, is GAGVSQSPSNKVTEKGKDVELRCDPISGHTALYWYRQSLGQGLEFLIYFQGNSAPDKSGLPSDRFSAERTGGSVSTLTIQRTQQEDSAVYLCASSEVGGAGAYEQYFGPGTRLTVT.

This clone was picked up a small number of times. This chain joins TRBV19 and TRBJ1-1, with D possibly matching TRBD1 (5 bases). The CDR3 runs 14 residues. Trimming left V 5 bases short and J 2 bases short, with 12 bases between. The V gene's germline CDR1 is LNHDA and CDR2 SQIVND (reference sequence). CDR3 residues: CASSPWDGNTEAFF. CDR3 nucleotides: TGTGCCAGTAGTCCTTGGGACGGCAACACTGAAGCTTTCTTT.

The chain joins TRBV5-4 to TRBJ1-3; D possibly corresponds to TRBD1 (5 bases). V lost 3 bases, J lost 0 bases, and 10 bases lay in between. Germline V lookup: CDR1 SGHNT, CDR2 YYREEE (reference sequence). The length of the CDR3 is 15 residues. The CDR3: CASSSGGTSGNTIYF. CDR3 bases: TGTGCCAGCAGCTCGGGTGGGACCTCTGGAAACACCATATATTTT. The full variable domain, its missing parts supplied by reference TRBV5-4 and TRBJ1-3, is ETGVTQSPTHLIKTRGQQVTLRCSSQSGHNTVSWYQQALGQGPQFIFQYYREEENGRGNFPPRFSGLQFPNYSSELNVNALELDDSALYLCASSSGGTSGNTIYFGEGSWLTVV.

Remarks on this clone: A read error is likely here: a far larger clone is one base away. This chain joins TRBV27 and TRBJ1-5; D perhaps matches TRBD1 (6 bases). This CDR3 is 14 amino acids long. Trimming cost V 3 bases and J 2 bases, with 8 bases left between them. The germline CDR1 and CDR2 sequences are MNHEY and SMNVEV (reference sequence). Written as DNA, the CDR3 is TGTGCCAGCAGTTTGTCAGGGGGCAATCAGCCCCAGCATTTT. Amino acids: CASSLSGGNQPQHF.

This chain uses TRBV9 with TRBJ1-4; no definite D call. This CDR3 region has 12 residues. Germline CDR1 and CDR2: SGDLS and YYNGEE. Trimming pared 10 bases from V and 8 bases from J, leaving 15 bases between. For the CDR3, the DNA is TGTGCCTCCGGTATGGAAGGGGAAAAACTGTTTTTT. Its protein is CASGMEGEKLFF.

V and J are TRBV25-1 and TRBJ2-2, with 8 positions matching TRBD2. CDR3 length equals 15 residues. With 3 bases clipped from V and 6 bases from J, the junction kept 6 bases outside the gene matches. Germline CDR1 MGHDK, CDR2 SYGVNS. Here the CDR3 DNA reads TGTGCCAGCAGTGACGGGACTAGTTGGGCCGGGGAGCTGTTTTTT. It translates to CASSDGTSWAGELFF.

A single count supports this clone. V usage is TRBV28 and J usage is TRBJ1-5; D gene uncertain. This CDR3 contains 15 residues. Deletions cut 6 bases from V and 0 bases from J, with 12 bases between. Germline assignment: CDR1 MDHEN and CDR2 SYDVKM. The CDR3 DNA follows: TGTGCCAGCAGGCCCGAGGATTCTAGCAATCAGCCCCAGCATTTT. Translated, it gives CASRPEDSSNQPQHF.

The chain has TRBV7-9 and TRBJ1-2, with 9 nucleotides matching TRBD1. V was clipped by 5 bases and J by 3 bases; unmatched bases: 7. The CDR3 sequence is 15 residues long. Germline V gene sequence: CDR1 SEHNR, CDR2 FQNEAQ (reference sequence). The CDR3 spells CASSPTRTGDYGYTF. CDR3 nucleotide sequence: TGTGCCAGCAGCCCAACGAGGACAGGGGACTATGGCTACACCTTC.

This clone was found a few times. V usage is TRBV30 and J usage is TRBJ2-5; D is undetermined. Germline CDR1 is GTSNPN and CDR2 is SVGIG (reference sequence). The V end lost 1 base, the J end lost 4 bases, and 13 bases lay between the germline ends. This CDR3 has 14 residues. The CDR3 nucleotides are TGTGCCTGGAGTGAACGAGCCAAGGGAGAGACCCAGTACTTC. The encoded protein is CAWSERAKGETQYF.

The V and J genes are TRBV4-1 and TRBJ2-7; D gene uncertain. The CDR3 has 17 residues. The V end was cut by 1 base, the J end by 4 bases, with 20 bases between. The germline V gene encodes CDR1 MGHRA and CDR2 YSYEKL. The CDR3 here is CASSQVLMINSNYEQYF. The CDR3, as DNA: TGCGCCAGCAGCCAAGTTTTGATGATCAACTCCAATTACGAGCAGTACTTC.

The chain has TRBV10-3 and TRBJ2-5; D is perhaps TRBD1 (5 bases). The CDR3 has 14 amino acids. The V and J ends lost 6 bases and 2 bases respectively, with 13 bases between them. Germline assignment: CDR1 ENHRY and CDR2 SYGVKD. CDR3 nucleotides: TGTGCCATCAGGGAGACAGACTCACAAGAGACCCAGTACTTC. This sequence encodes CAIRETDSQETQYF.